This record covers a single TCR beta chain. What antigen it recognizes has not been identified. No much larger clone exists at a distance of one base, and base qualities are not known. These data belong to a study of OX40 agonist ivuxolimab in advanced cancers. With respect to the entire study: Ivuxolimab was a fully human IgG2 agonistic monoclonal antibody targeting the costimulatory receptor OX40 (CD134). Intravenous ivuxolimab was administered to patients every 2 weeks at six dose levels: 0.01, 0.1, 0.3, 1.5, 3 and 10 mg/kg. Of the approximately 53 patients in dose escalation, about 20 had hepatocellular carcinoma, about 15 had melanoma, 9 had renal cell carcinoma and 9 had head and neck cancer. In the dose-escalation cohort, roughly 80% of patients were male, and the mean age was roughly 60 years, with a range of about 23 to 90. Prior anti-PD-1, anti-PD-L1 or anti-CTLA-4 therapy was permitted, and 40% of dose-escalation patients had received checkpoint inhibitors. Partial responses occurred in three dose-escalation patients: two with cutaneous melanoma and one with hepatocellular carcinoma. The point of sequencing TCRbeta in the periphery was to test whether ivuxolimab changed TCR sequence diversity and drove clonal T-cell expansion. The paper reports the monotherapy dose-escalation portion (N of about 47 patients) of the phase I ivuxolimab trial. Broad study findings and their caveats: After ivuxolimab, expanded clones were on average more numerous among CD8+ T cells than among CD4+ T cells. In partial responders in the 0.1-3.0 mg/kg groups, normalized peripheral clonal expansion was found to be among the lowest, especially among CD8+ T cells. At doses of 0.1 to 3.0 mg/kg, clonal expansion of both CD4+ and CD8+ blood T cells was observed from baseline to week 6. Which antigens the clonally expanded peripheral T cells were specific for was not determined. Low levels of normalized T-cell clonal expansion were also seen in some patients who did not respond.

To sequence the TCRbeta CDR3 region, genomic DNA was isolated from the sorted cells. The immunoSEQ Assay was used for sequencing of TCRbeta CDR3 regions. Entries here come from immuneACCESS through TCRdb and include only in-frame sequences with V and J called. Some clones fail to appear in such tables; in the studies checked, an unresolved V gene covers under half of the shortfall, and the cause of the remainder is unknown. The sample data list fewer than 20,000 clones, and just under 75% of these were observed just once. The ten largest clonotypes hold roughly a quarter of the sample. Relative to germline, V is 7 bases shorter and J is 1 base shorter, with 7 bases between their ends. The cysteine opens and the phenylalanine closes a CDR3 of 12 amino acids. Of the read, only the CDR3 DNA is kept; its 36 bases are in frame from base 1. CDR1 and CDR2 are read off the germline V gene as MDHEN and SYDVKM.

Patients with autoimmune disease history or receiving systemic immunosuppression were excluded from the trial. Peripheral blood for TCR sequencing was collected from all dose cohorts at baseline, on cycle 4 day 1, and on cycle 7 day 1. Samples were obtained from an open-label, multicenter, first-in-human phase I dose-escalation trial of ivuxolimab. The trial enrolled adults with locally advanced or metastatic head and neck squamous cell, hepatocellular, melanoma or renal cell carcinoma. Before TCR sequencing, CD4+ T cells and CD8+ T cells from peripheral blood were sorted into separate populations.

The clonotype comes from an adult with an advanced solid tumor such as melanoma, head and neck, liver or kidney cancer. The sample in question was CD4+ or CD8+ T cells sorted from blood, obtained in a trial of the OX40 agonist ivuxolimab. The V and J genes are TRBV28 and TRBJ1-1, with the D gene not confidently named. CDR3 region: CASTSGNTEAFF. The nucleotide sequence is TGTGCCAGCACTTCCGGGAACACTGAAGCTTTCTTT. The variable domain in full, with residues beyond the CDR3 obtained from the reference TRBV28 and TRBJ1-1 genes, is DVKVTQSSRYLVKRTGEKVFLECVQDMDHENMFWYRQDPGLGLRLIYFSYDVKMKEKGDIPEGYSVSREKKERFSLILESASTNQTSMYLCASTSGNTEAFFGQGTRLTVV.